The count of the clone carrying this TCR beta chain is one. Each participant's cohort was designated according to participant-reported clinical history. All recovered Cohort 3 donors got two negative PCRs, got clearance, or saw symptom resolution. These data come from a study of blood T cell repertoires in COVID-19. Background on the study: From T cells, B-cell-depleted T cells, or PBMCs came the material, which was cDNA or gDNA.

CDR1 is MNHEY and CDR2 is SMNVEV in the germline V gene (reference sequence). The CDR3 has 13 amino acids. V lost 6 bases and J 10 bases, leaving 18 bases between the germline ends. Only in-frame clones appear in the TCRdb table, and some are missing; sequencing was by immunoSEQ multiplex PCR. The sample carries about 380,000 clones, about 89% recorded once. This chain connects TRBV27 to TRBJ1-2; a possible D gene is TRBD1 (5 bases). The TCR originated in a man aged 25-40 years who had recovered from COVID-19. The source material was PBMCs or T cells enriched from blood (not recorded which). CDR3 sequence reads: CASSPGLRTNYTF. CDR3 DNA: TGTGCCAGCAGCCCGGGACTGCGAACTAACTACACCTTC.